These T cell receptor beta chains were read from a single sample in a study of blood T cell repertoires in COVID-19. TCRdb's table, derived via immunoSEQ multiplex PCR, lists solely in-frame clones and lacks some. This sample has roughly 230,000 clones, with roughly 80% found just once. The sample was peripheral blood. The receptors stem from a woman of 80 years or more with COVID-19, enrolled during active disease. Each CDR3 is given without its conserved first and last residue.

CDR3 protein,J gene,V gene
ASSYSRGTKTSNEQF,TRBJ2-1,TRBV6-2/TRBV6-3
ASSLDGQGTRPLH,TRBJ1-6,TRBV5-1
ATSDPRDSPPQPQH,TRBJ1-5,TRBV24-1
ASSLISGGGGNQPQH,TRBJ1-5,TRBV7-9
ASERGYNEQF,TRBJ2-1,TRBV10-2
ASSQVPGTGTYEQY,TRBJ2-7,TRBV3-1/TRBV3-2
SASPAGSNQPQH,TRBJ1-5,TRBV20-1
ASSEQLGQGAGGYT,TRBJ1-2,TRBV6-1
ASSSDPAGTGVGYT,TRBJ1-2,TRBV5-1
ASSETGAYEQY,TRBJ2-7,TRBV6-1
ASSPTGYDGELF,TRBJ2-2,TRBV4-2
ASSMRDTNTDTQY,TRBJ2-3,TRBV19
AGAVNTEAF,TRBJ1-1,TRBV2
ASRTGIYGNTIY,TRBJ1-3,TRBV6-5
ASSPSGGTDTQY,TRBJ2-3,TRBV28
ASSRGQGEAF,TRBJ1-1,TRBV6-6
ASSKVGQGARTEAF,TRBJ1-1,TRBV21-1
ASSPQGPPLGGELF,TRBJ2-2,TRBV7-2
ASSQDRGGAMVETQY,TRBJ2-5,TRBV3-1/TRBV3-2
ASGLAGITDTQY,TRBJ2-3,TRBV4-3
SAYLAGQF,TRBJ2-1,TRBV20-1
ASRRALNNEQF,TRBJ2-1,TRBV5-1
ASSYSGSNSPLH,TRBJ1-6,TRBV27
ASSSPLGRGPQGETQY,TRBJ2-5,TRBV6-2/TRBV6-3
ASSTGGGNYGYT,TRBJ1-2,TRBV5-1
ASSPGGVGYNEQF,TRBJ2-1,TRBV28
ASIETPRSYNSPLH,TRBJ1-6,TRBV28
ASSYRTSGNSYEQY,TRBJ2-7,TRBV6-6
ASSFGERNTEAF,TRBJ1-1,TRBV5-6
ASGFAGGNQPQH,TRBJ1-5,TRBV27
AISAARGPDGYT,TRBJ1-2,TRBV10-3
ASSGGIINTEAF,TRBJ1-1,TRBV18
ASSLTQGSETQY,TRBJ2-5,TRBV7-7
ASSYSSRANYGYT,TRBJ1-2,TRBV6-6
AISMGQGGNQPQH,TRBJ1-5,TRBV10-3
AISSDREMNTEAF,TRBJ1-1,TRBV10-3